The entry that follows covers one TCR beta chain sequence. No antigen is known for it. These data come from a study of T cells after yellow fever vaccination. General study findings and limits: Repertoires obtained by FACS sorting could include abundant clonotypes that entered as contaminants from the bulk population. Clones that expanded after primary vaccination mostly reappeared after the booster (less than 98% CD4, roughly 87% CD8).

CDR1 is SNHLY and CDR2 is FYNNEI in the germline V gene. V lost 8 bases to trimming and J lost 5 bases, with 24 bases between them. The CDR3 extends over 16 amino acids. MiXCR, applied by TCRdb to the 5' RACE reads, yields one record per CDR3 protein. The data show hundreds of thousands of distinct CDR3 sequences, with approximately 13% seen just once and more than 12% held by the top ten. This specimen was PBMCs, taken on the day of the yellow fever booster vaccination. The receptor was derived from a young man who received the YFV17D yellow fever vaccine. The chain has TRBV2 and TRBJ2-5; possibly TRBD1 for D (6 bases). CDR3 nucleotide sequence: TGTGCCAGCTACACCGACAGGCGACTCCTTCGCGAGACCCAGTACTTC. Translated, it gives CASYTDRRLLRETQYF.